Listed here are 17 T cell receptor beta chains from one sample, sequenced in a study of blood T cell repertoires in COVID-19. Some clones are missing from TCRdb's copy, which holds only in-frame ones; the method was immunoSEQ multiplex PCR. The sample yields around 260,000 clones, approximately 86% seen once. The sequencing sample was made of peripheral blood. These receptor sequences come from a woman aged 55-75 years with COVID-19, enrolled during active disease.

This clone came up a few times. This chain uses TRBV9 with TRBJ1-1; 7 nucleotides line up with TRBD1. CDR1 and CDR2 from the germline V gene are SGDLS and YYNGEE. The CDR3 consists of 16 residues. V lost 1 base, J lost 7 bases, and 13 bases stayed unmatched. This CDR3 is CASSVSGGRTTGEAFF. The CDR3 coding sequence is TGTGCCAGCAGCGTATCAGGGGGACGTACCACAGGTGAAGCTTTCTTT.

This clone showed up many times. The V gene is TRBV19, the J gene TRBJ2-7; perhaps TRBD2 as D (6 bases). The ends were cut back, 5 bases at V and 4 bases at J, with 12 bases in the middle. Looked up from germline, CDR1 is LNHDA and CDR2 is SQIVND (reference sequence). The length of the CDR3 is 13 residues. Here the CDR3 reads CASSRGAKYEQYF. The DNA for the CDR3 is TGTGCCAGTAGTCGCGGGGCCAAGTACGAGCAGTACTTC.

This chain links TRBV29-1 with TRBJ1-1, with D possibly TRBD1 on 5 matching bases. Germline lookup yields CDR1 SQVTM and CDR2 ANQGSEA. Between the trimmed V and J ends, which lost 7 bases and 2 bases, there was a span of 11 bases. This CDR3 contains 12 residues. The CDR3 region has the DNA TGCAGCGCCGCGACAGCTAACACTGAAGCTTTCTTT. It codes for CSAATANTEAFF. The full variable domain, completed using reference TRBV29-1 and TRBJ1-1, is SAVISQKPSRDICQRGTSLTIQCQVDSQVTMMFWYRQQPGQSLTLIATANQGSEATYESGFVIDKFPISRPNLTFSTLTVSNMSPEDSSIYLCSAATANTEAFFGQGTRLTVV.

The chain couples TRBV7-9 to TRBJ2-1; the D gene is possibly TRBD2 (5 bases). V was trimmed by 5 bases and J by 5 bases, leaving 16 bases between them. Germline CDR1 reads SEHNR; CDR2 reads FQNEAQ (reference sequence). This CDR3 is 15 amino acids long. The CDR3: CASSPGPLEDNEQFF. The CDR3 nucleotides read TGTGCCAGCAGCCCAGGACCGTTGGAGGACAATGAGCAGTTCTTC.

The J gene is TRBJ2-6, the V gene TRBV18; D possibly corresponds to TRBD1 (5 bases). Germline V gene sequence: CDR1 KGHSH, CDR2 LQKENI. V lost 2 bases to trimming and J lost 0 bases, with 11 bases between them. The length of the CDR3 is 17 residues. In DNA form, the CDR3 reads TGTGCCAGCTCACCAGCGAGACAGTTCTCTGGGGCCAACGTCCTGACTTTC. Its protein product is CASSPARQFSGANVLTF.

The gene calls are TRBV10-1 and TRBJ1-5; 9 bases align to TRBD1. Unmatched junction bases numbered 7, after V lost 3 bases and J lost 7 bases. CDR1 and CDR2 (germline): WNHNN, SYGVQD (reference sequence). The CDR3 consists of 15 residues. The CDR3 sequence is CASSERGQGIQPQHF. The CDR3 region has the DNA TGCGCCAGCAGTGAAAGGGGACAGGGAATCCAGCCCCAGCATTTT.

The chain combines TRBV11-2 with TRBJ1-1, with TRBD1 as a possible D gene (5 bases). Trimming stripped 5 bases from V and 5 bases from J, with 12 bases between. Germline V gene data show CDR1 as SGHAT and CDR2 as FQNNGV. The CDR3 covers 13 residues. Written as DNA, the CDR3 is TGTGCCAGCAGCCCCGGGGGGTGGACTGAAGCTTTCTTT. This translates into CASSPGGWTEAFF.

The J gene is TRBJ1-2, the V gene TRBV20-1, with D maybe TRBD1 (6 bases). CDR1 and CDR2 (germline): DFQATT, SNEGSKA (reference sequence). Trimming took 4 bases from V and 1 from J, leaving 10 bases between them. The CDR3 has 13 residues. CDR3 nucleotides: TGCAGTGCTACTGACAGGAATAACTATGGCTACACCTTC. Translating it yields CSATDRNNYGYTF.

The rearrangement uses TRBV4-1 and TRBJ1-6; TRBD1 is a possible D gene (5 bases). The V and J ends lost 2 bases and 10 bases respectively, with 9 bases between them. This CDR3 is 13 amino acids long. Germline-derived CDR1 and CDR2 are MGHRA and YSYEKL. In DNA, the CDR3 is TGCGCCAGCAGCCAACCTGGGGGGTCACCCCTCCACTTT. Translating gives CASSQPGGSPLHF.

The rearrangement joins TRBV7-9 to TRBJ2-1; 10 bases map to TRBD2. This CDR3 comprises 17 residues. CDR1 and CDR2 from the germline V gene are SEHNR and FQNEAQ (reference sequence). After removal of 2 bases from V and 5 bases from J, the junction contained 9 bases not matched to a gene. This chain's CDR3 is CASSLTPGLAPNNEQFF. CDR3 DNA: TGTGCCAGCAGCTTAACCCCGGGACTAGCGCCGAACAATGAGCAGTTCTTC.

This clone occurred once. The V and J genes are TRBV24-1 and TRBJ2-3; 8 positions match TRBD1. V trimming: 6 bases; J trimming: 3 bases; junction bases outside the gene matches: 4. The V gene's germline CDR1 is KGHDR and CDR2 SFDVKD. The CDR3 length is 14 residues. CDR3 residues: CATSLGQATDTQYF. CDR3 nucleotides: TGTGCCACCAGTCTGGGACAGGCAACAGATACGCAGTATTTT.

The chain has TRBV7-2 and TRBJ1-3; perhaps TRBD1 as D (6 bases). Germline lookup yields CDR1 SGHTA and CDR2 FQGNSA. This CDR3 has 17 residues. The V and J ends lost 5 bases and 0 bases respectively, with 17 bases between them. The CDR3 bases are TGTGCCAGCAGCCCCCCGCAGGGGACGGACTCTGGAAACACCATATATTTT. This encodes CASSPPQGTDSGNTIYF.

This clone was counted a single time. Here the CDR3 reads CASSLEGVRTGELFF. The CDR3 DNA reads TGCGCCAGCAGCTTGGAGGGAGTTCGGACCGGGGAGCTGTTTTTT. The chain has TRBV5-1 and TRBJ2-2, with a weak D call TRBD2 (5 bases). CDR3 length equals 15 residues. The germline V gene has CDR1 SGHRS and CDR2 YFSETQ. The ends were cut back, 0 bases at V and 5 bases at J, with 11 bases in the middle.

V is TRBV24-1 and J is TRBJ1-2, with D perhaps matching TRBD1 (5 bases). Germline V lookup: CDR1 KGHDR, CDR2 SFDVKD. This CDR3 region has 11 residues. Trimming cost V 6 bases and J 6 bases, with 7 bases left between them. CDR3 DNA: TGTGCCACCAGTCAGGGTAATGGCTACACCTTC. Residues: CATSQGNGYTF.

The V call is TRBV11-3, the J call TRBJ2-1; 9 nucleotides align to TRBD2. The CDR3 sequence is 16 residues long. Germline CDR1 reads SGHNT; CDR2 reads YENEEA. With 6 bases clipped from V and 1 base from J, the junction kept 7 bases outside the gene matches. The CDR3 coding sequence is TGTGCCAGCAGTTCTAAGCGGGAGGCGTCCTACAATGAGCAGTTCTTC. Translated, it gives CASSSKREASYNEQFF.

J is TRBJ2-7 and V is TRBV28; D is undetermined. Per germline, CDR1 MDHEN and CDR2 SYDVKM. The CDR3 sequence is 14 residues long. Trimming cost V 3 bases and J 0 bases, with 9 bases left between them. CDR3 coding DNA: TGTGCCAGCAGTTTCCAGTCCCTCTCCTACGAGCAGTACTTC. It codes for CASSFQSLSYEQYF.

This chain links TRBV6-5 with TRBJ2-1, with D possibly being TRBD1 (7 bases). CDR3 length equals 13 residues. V gave up 8 bases and J gave up 2 bases, with 10 bases separating them. Germline assignment: CDR1 MNHEY and CDR2 SVGAGI. Here the CDR3 reads CASRRGAYNEQFF. The CDR3 DNA reads TGTGCCAGCCGCAGGGGGGCCTACAATGAGCAGTTCTTC.